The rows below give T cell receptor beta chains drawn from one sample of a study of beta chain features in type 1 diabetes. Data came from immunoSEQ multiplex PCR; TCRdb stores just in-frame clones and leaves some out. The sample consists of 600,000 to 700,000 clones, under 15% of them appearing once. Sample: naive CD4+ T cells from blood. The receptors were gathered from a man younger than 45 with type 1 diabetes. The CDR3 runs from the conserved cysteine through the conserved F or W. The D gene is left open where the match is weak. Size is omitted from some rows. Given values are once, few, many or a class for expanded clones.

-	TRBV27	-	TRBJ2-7	CASSGTGYEQYF	TGTGCCAGCAGTGGGACGGGTTACGAGCAGTACTTC
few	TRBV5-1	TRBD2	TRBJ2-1	CASSSGTKTSDEQFF	TGCGCCAGCAGCTCCGGGACTAAAACCTCCGATGAGCAGTTCTTC
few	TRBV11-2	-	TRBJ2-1	CASSLQGWDEQFF	TGTGCCAGCAGCTTACAGGGGTGGGATGAGCAGTTCTTC
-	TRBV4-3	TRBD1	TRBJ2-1	CASSRRQGYDEQFF	TGCGCCAGCAGCCGTCGACAGGGGTACGATGAGCAGTTCTTC
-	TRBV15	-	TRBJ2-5	CATSRAGHLQETQYF	TGTGCCACCAGCAGAGCGGGACATTTACAAGAGACCCAGTACTTC
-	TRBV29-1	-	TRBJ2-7	CSVASPTNSYEQYF	TGCAGCGTCGCCTCCCCGACTAACTCCTACGAGCAGTACTTC
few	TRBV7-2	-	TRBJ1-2	CASSSALWGDNYGYTF	TGTGCCAGCAGCTCCGCCTTATGGGGGGACAACTATGGCTACACCTTC
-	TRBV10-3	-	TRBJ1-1	CAIRSSLGTEAFF	TGTGCCATCAGGTCCTCCCTGGGGACTGAAGCTTTCTTT
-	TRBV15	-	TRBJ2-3	CATSRKAGGAALDTQYF	TGTGCCACCAGCAGAAAGGCGGGCGGGGCGGCTTTGGATACGCAGTATTTT
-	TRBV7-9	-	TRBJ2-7	CASSLEGLIYEQYF	TGTGCCAGCAGCTTAGAAGGACTCATCTACGAGCAGTACTTC
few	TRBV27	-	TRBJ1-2	CASSLTGAHGDYGYTF	TGTGCCAGCAGTCTCACCGGGGCGCATGGGGACTATGGCTACACCTTC
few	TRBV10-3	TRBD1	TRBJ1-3	CAISESTGAGNTIYF	TGTGCCATCAGTGAGTCGACAGGGGCTGGAAACACCATATATTTT
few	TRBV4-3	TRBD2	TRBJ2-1	CASSQDRGGGLNNEQFF	TGCGCCAGCAGCCAAGATCGAGGCGGGGGGCTTAACAATGAGCAGTTCTTC
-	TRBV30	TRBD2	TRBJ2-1	CAWSSGLVINEQFF	TGTGCCTGGAGTTCTGGACTAGTAATAAATGAGCAGTTCTTC
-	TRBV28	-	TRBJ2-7	CASSSAGQSYEQYF	TGTGCCAGCAGTTCTGCGGGACAGTCCTACGAGCAGTACTTC
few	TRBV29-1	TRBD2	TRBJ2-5	CSVERGQETQYF	TGCAGCGTTGAGCGGGGGCAAGAGACCCAGTACTTC
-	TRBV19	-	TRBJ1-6	CASSGDYNSPLHF	TGTGCCAGTAGTGGGGACTATAATTCACCCCTCCACTTT
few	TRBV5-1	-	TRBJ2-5	CASGTGRNVETQYF	TGCGCCAGCGGGACTGGGAGGAACGTCGAGACCCAGTACTTC
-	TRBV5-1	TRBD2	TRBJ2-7	CASSFSLADYEQYF	TGCGCCAGCAGCTTTTCACTAGCGGATTACGAGCAGTACTTC
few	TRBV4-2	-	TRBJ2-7	CASSQDEAYEQYF	TGTGCCAGCAGCCAAGATGAAGCGTACGAGCAGTACTTC
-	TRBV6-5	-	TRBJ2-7	CASSHTGTHSYEQYF	TGTGCCAGCAGTCACACCGGGACGCATTCCTACGAGCAGTACTTC
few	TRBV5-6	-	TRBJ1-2	CASSPGDYGYTF	TGTGCCAGCAGCCCGGGTGACTATGGCTACACCTTC
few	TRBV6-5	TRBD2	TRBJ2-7	CAASGGGNYEQYF	TGTGCCGCTAGTGGCGGGGGGAACTACGAGCAGTACTTC
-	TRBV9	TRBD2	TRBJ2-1	CASSVVGGGPTEQFF	TGTGCCAGCAGCGTAGTGGGCGGGGGGCCAACTGAGCAGTTCTTC
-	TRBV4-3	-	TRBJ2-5	CASSQDIVPETQYF	TGCGCCAGCAGCCAAGATATAGTCCCAGAGACCCAGTACTTC